What follows describes a single T cell receptor (beta chain). Those enrolled, adults aged roughly 18 to 100 years, came from 25 or so US areas. Cohort 3 donors were reported recovered after two negative PCRs, clearance, or symptom resolution. This sample was included in a study of blood T cell repertoires in COVID-19. Background on the study: There were acute and convalescent COVID-19 samples, and they came from the United States, Italy and Spain. PBMCs, B-cell-depleted T cells, or T cells were the source of the cDNA or gDNA that made up the material.

After removal of 6 bases from V and 6 bases from J, the junction contained 7 bases not matched to a gene. CDR1 and CDR2 from the germline V gene are SEHNR and FQNEAQ (reference sequence). This CDR3 is 15 amino acids long. Some clones are missing from TCRdb's copy, which holds only in-frame ones; the method was immunoSEQ multiplex PCR. The sample lists 180,000 or so clones, roughly 84% seen once, with roughly 15% in the top ten. Sequencing was performed on PBMCs or T cells enriched from blood (not recorded which). The chain combines TRBV7-9 with TRBJ2-1; TRBD2 agrees at 11 bases. This receptor was taken from a man between 50 and 59 years old who had recovered from COVID-19. DNA of the CDR3: TGTGCCAGCAGTGACCTAGCGGGGGGCTCCAATGAGCAGTTCTTC. Translating gives CASSDLAGGSNEQFF. Together with reference TRBV7-9 and TRBJ2-1, the CDR3 gives the full variable domain: DTGVSQNPRHKITKRGQNVTFRCDPISEHNRLYWYRQTLGQGPEFLTYFQNEAQLEKSRLLSDRFSAERPKGSFSTLEIQRTEQGDSAMYLCASSDLAGGSNEQFFGPGTRLTVL.